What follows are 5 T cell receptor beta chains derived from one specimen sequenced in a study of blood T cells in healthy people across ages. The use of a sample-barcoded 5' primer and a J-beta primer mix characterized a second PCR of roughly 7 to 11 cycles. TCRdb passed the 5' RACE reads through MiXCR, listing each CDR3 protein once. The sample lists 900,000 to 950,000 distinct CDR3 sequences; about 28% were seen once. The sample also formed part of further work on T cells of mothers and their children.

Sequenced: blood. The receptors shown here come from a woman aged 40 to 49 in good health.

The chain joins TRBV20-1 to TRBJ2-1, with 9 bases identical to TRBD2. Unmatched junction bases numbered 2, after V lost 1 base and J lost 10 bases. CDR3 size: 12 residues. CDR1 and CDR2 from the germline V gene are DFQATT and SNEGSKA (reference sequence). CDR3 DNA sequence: TGCAGTGCTAGAGGCCTAGCGGGGGAGCAGTTCTTC. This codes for CSARGLAGEQFF.

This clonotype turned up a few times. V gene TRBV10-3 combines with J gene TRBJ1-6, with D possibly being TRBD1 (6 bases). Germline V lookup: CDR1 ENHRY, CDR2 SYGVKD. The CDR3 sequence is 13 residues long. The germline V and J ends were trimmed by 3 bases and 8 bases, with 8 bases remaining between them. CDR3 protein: CAISEQGDSPLHF. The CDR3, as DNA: TGTGCCATCAGTGAACAGGGCGATTCACCCCTCCACTTT.

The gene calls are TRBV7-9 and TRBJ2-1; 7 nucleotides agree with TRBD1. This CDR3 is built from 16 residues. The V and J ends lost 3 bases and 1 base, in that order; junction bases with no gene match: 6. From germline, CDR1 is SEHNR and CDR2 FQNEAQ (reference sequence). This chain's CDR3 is CASSFPPTGSYNEQFF. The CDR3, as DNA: TGTGCCAGCAGCTTTCCGCCGACAGGGTCCTACAATGAGCAGTTCTTC.

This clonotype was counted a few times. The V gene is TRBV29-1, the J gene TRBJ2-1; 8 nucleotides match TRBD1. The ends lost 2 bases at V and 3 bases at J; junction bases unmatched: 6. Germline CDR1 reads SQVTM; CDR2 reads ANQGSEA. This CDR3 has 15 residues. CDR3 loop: CSVEPGQGVYNEQFF. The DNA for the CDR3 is TGCAGCGTTGAACCCGGACAGGGCGTCTACAATGAGCAGTTCTTC.

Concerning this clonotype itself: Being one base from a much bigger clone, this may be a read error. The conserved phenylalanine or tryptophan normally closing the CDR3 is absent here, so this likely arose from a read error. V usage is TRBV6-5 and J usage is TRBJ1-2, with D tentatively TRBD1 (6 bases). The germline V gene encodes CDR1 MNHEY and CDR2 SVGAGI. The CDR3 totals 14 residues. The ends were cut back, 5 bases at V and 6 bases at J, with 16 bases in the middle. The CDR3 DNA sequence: TGTGCCAGCAGTCAAGGACAGTCGAGGAATGGCTACACCTGC. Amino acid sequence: CASSQGQSRNGYTC.